The 9 T cell receptor beta chains in this list originate from one sample, sequenced in a study of blood T cell repertoires in COVID-19. The repertoire was sequenced with immunoSEQ multiplex PCR; TCRdb's copy has only in-frame clones and lacks some. This sample yields over 110,000 clones, of which over 75% are seen a single time; about 1.7% belongs to the top ten. Material for sequencing was peripheral blood. The receptors shown here come from a man aged 65-85 years with acute or convalescent COVID-19.

The chain carries TRBV2 and TRBJ2-7; possibly TRBD1 for D (5 bases). This CDR3 comprises 12 residues. V lost 6 bases, J lost 6 bases, and 12 bases lay in between. Germline V gene sequence: CDR1 SNHLY, CDR2 FYNNEI. CDR3 protein: CASSRARSEQYF. The CDR3 DNA reads TGTGCCAGCAGCAGGGCCCGGTCCGAGCAGTACTTC.

The CDR3 coding sequence is TGTGCCAGCAGCTTGCTTGAGCAGTACTTC. Encoded protein: CASSLLEQYF. This chain joins TRBV5-8 and TRBJ2-7, with D uncertain. Germline V CDR1 and CDR2: SGHTS, YDEGEE. V was cut by 1 base and J by 7 bases, with 3 bases left in between. CDR3 length: 10 amino acids.

This chain uses TRBV2 with TRBJ2-5; D not resolved. The CDR3 is 14 amino acids. The germline V gene has CDR1 SNHLY and CDR2 FYNNEI. The V gene lost 4 bases and the J gene lost 1 base, with 10 bases spanning the gap. The CDR3 here is CASSAYNPQETQYF. DNA of the CDR3: TGTGCCAGCAGTGCTTACAACCCCCAAGAGACCCAGTACTTC. Using reference TRBV2 and TRBJ2-5 for the parts outside the CDR3, the full variable domain is EPEVTQTPSHQVTQMGQEVILRCVPISNHLYFYWYRQILGQKVEFLVSFYNNEISEKSEIFDDQFSVERPDGSNFTLKIRSTKLEDSAMYFCASSAYNPQETQYFGPGTRLLVL.

The chain combines TRBV6-5 with TRBJ2-1; tentatively, D is TRBD1 (7 bases). Looked up from germline, CDR1 is MNHEY and CDR2 is SVGAGI. This CDR3 comprises 16 residues. V was cut by 4 bases and J by 0 bases, with 13 bases left in between. CDR3 sequence: CASSLEGALSYNEQFF. CDR3 coding DNA: TGTGCCAGCAGTTTGGAGGGGGCCCTCTCCTACAATGAGCAGTTCTTC.

This clone was seen a single time. The V call is TRBV28, the J call TRBJ2-5; D remains unclear. This CDR3 spans 11 amino acids. Germline lookup yields CDR1 MDHEN and CDR2 SYDVKM. Trimming took 3 bases from V and 7 from J, leaving 6 bases between them. In nucleotides, the CDR3 is TGTGCCAGCAGTTTTCGAGGGACCCAGTACTTC. Amino acid sequence: CASSFRGTQYF.

The V and J genes are TRBV7-9 and TRBJ1-1, with TRBD1 matching 9 bases. The V and J ends lost 2 bases and 5 bases, in that order; junction bases with no gene match: 3. The germline gives CDR1 SEHNR, CDR2 FQNEAQ (reference sequence). This CDR3 is built from 14 residues. The CDR3 DNA is TGTGCCAGCAGCTTAACAGGGGGCACAACTGAAGCTTTCTTT. Its translation is CASSLTGGTTEAFF.

This clone appeared a single time. This chain connects TRBV19 to TRBJ1-4; 8 bases align to TRBD1. The junction had 7 bases not matched to a gene; V was cut back by 8 bases and J by 5 bases. CDR1 LNHDA and CDR2 SQIVND come from the germline V gene (reference sequence). The CDR3 has 14 residues. CDR3 in amino acids: CASQHRDRNEKLFF. The CDR3, as DNA: TGTGCCAGTCAACACCGGGACAGGAATGAAAAACTGTTTTTT.

The CDR3 DNA reads TGTGCCAGCAGCCAAGACGGGACTAGCGGAAAGTACAATGAGCAGTTCTTC. Protein: CASSQDGTSGKYNEQFF. The V and J genes are TRBV3-1 (or the pseudogene TRBV3-2) and TRBJ2-1, with TRBD2 matching 11 bases. CDR3 length equals 17 residues. Germline V gene lookup returns CDR1 LGHDT and CDR2 YNNKEL (reference sequence). V shed 0 bases, J shed 4 bases, and the junction held 5 bases outside the gene matches.

V usage is TRBV28 and J usage is TRBJ2-2; D is possibly TRBD2 (6 bases). The germline gives CDR1 MDHEN, CDR2 SYDVKM. The CDR3 has 15 amino acids. V was shortened by 6 bases and J by 1 base, with 12 bases between the two germline ends. The CDR3 DNA is TGTGCCAGCAGATACCTCGGGGGGAACACCGGGGAGCTGTTTTTT. Its translation is CASRYLGGNTGELFF. The whole variable domain, remainder taken from reference TRBV28 and TRBJ2-2, is DVKVTQSSRYLVKRTGEKVFLECVQDMDHENMFWYRQDPGLGLRLIYFSYDVKMKEKGDIPEGYSVSREKKERFSLILESASTNQTSMYLCASRYLGGNTGELFFGEGSRLTVL.